The subject of this entry is one TCR beta chain. Its specificity is unknown. The data stem from a study of cytomegalovirus exposure and HLA in healthy donors. Study-wide background: Genotyping showed roughly 76% of 398 donors falling in the Caucasian-associated ancestry cluster. Notes on the study in general: As was reported, the classifier diagnosed cytomegalovirus status with high specificity and sensitivity. Presence/absence analyses rested on an assumption that sequencing depth was roughly uniform across donors. Accurate HLA-A and HLA-B prediction from TCR beta sequences was reported for most subjects.

Trimming pared 0 bases from V and 5 bases from J, leaving 14 bases between. The CDR3 covers 15 residues. Germline V gene sequence: CDR1 SEHNR, CDR2 FQNEAQ (reference sequence). The PCR made use of 60 Vbeta and 13 Jbeta primers. Measured with immunoSEQ multiplex PCR; TCRdb has only the in-frame clones, and not every one. The table lists around 50,000 clones, approximately 84% of them singletons. V gene TRBV7-9 combines with J gene TRBJ2-7; D is perhaps TRBD2 (6 bases). This TCR came from a man over 45 in good health and CMV-seronegative. Sequencing used PBMCs. In DNA, the CDR3 is TGTGCCAGCAGCTTAGCGTTTGGGACTGGCGACGAGCAGTACTTC. It is translated as CASSLAFGTGDEQYF.